This passage covers 21 T cell receptor beta chains from one sample sequenced in a study of cytomegalovirus exposure and HLA in healthy donors. This PCR relied on a set of 60 Vbeta primers and 13 Jbeta primers. Some clones are missing from TCRdb's copy, which holds only in-frame ones; the method was immunoSEQ multiplex PCR. The sample consists of 250,000 to 350,000 clones, approximately 80% of them appearing once. Sequenced: PBMCs. These receptors came from a girl aged 2 to 9 in good health and CMV-seronegative.

This chain connects TRBV6-5 to TRBJ2-7; D is perhaps TRBD1 (5 bases). V was cut by 10 bases and J by 3 bases, with 19 bases left in between. The length of the CDR3 is 14 residues. The V gene's germline CDR1 is MNHEY and CDR2 SVGAGI. CDR3 bases: TGTGCCACCCGAAAGGAAAGGGGTCTCTACGAGCAGTACTTC. Its translation: CATRKERGLYEQYF.

The chain carries TRBV27 and TRBJ2-1; 9 nucleotides line up with TRBD2. Germline V gives CDR1 MNHEY, CDR2 SMNVEV (reference sequence). Trimming removed 2 bases from V and 1 base from J; junction bases left unmatched: 0. The CDR3 is 15 amino acids. CDR3 sequence (DNA): TGTGCCAGCAGTTTAGCGGGAGGGTCCTACAATGAGCAGTTCTTC. Translating it yields CASSLAGGSYNEQFF.

V is TRBV5-1 and J is TRBJ1-2; 9 bases are shared with TRBD1. With 0 bases clipped from V and 6 bases from J, the junction kept 9 bases outside the gene matches. The length of the CDR3 is 16 residues. Per germline, CDR1 SGHRS and CDR2 YFSETQ. For the CDR3, the DNA is TGCGCCAGCAGCTTGGGCTTCCGGGACAGGGCGGATGGCTACACCTTC. Translated, it gives CASSLGFRDRADGYTF.

The genes are TRBV18 and TRBJ2-7, with TRBD1 matching over 10 bases. The trim removed 2 bases at V and 5 bases at J, leaving 3 bases unmatched. CDR3 length equals 14 residues. CDR1 KGHSH and CDR2 LQKENI come from the germline V gene. CDR3 amino acids: CASSPTTGGHEQYF. In nucleotides, the CDR3 is TGTGCCAGCTCACCAACGACAGGGGGCCACGAGCAGTACTTC. Looking up the rest from reference TRBV18 and TRBJ2-7 gives the full variable domain: NAGVMQNPRHLVRRRGQEARLRCSPMKGHSHVYWYRQLPEEGLKFMVYLQKENIIDESGMPKERFSAEFPKEGPSILRIQQVVRGDSAAYFCASSPTTGGHEQYFGPGTRLTVT.

V gene TRBV29-1 combines with J gene TRBJ2-2; 12 positions match TRBD2. The junction had 8 bases not matched to a gene; V was cut back by 7 bases and J by 5 bases. Germline assignment: CDR1 SQVTM and CDR2 ANQGSEA. This CDR3 is 15 amino acids long. In DNA, the CDR3 is TGCAGCGCGCGGGGGCTAGCGGGAGGGACCGGGGAGCTGTTTTTT. Protein sequence: CSARGLAGGTGELFF.

The J gene is TRBJ1-4, the V gene TRBV19; D is ambiguous. The CDR3 spans 15 residues. The V gene's germline CDR1 is LNHDA and CDR2 SQIVND (reference sequence). Trimming cost V 3 bases and J 5 bases, with 13 bases left between them. For the CDR3, the DNA is TGTGCCAGTAGTATTTATGGCGGGAGCAATGAAAAACTGTTTTTT. Residues: CASSIYGGSNEKLFF.

This chain connects TRBV6-1 to TRBJ2-7; 7 nucleotides line up with TRBD1. This CDR3 is 13 amino acids long. J was trimmed by 5 bases and V by 6 bases; bases with no gene match: 7. The germline V gene has CDR1 MNHNS and CDR2 SASEGT. The CDR3 reads CASRLQGRDEQYF. The CDR3 DNA follows: TGTGCCAGCAGGCTACAGGGGAGAGACGAGCAGTACTTC.

V and J are TRBV30 and TRBJ2-5; TRBD1 matches at 7 bases. V lost 2 bases, J lost 4 bases, and 4 bases stayed unmatched. Germline lookup yields CDR1 GTSNPN and CDR2 SVGIG (reference sequence). The CDR3 is 13 amino acids. The CDR3 here is CAWSLRTGETQYF. In DNA form, the CDR3 reads TGTGCCTGGAGTCTCCGGACAGGAGAGACCCAGTACTTC.

This clone was seen only a few times. The chain couples TRBV4-1 to TRBJ2-7; 8 bases line up with TRBD2. V lost 0 bases, J lost 0 bases, and 1 base stayed unmatched. Germline V CDR1 and CDR2: MGHRA, YSYEKL. The length of the CDR3 is 15 residues. CDR3 nucleotides: TGCGCCAGCAGCCAAGATCGGGGGGGCTCCTACGAGCAGTACTTC. Its protein is CASSQDRGGSYEQYF.

The chain has TRBV7-9 and TRBJ2-1; no clear D gene. Trimming removed 6 bases at V and 6 bases at J, with 18 bases between. This CDR3 comprises 15 residues. Per germline, CDR1 SEHNR and CDR2 FQNEAQ (reference sequence). DNA for the CDR3: TGTGCCAGCAGGTTCTACCGCCCTTCAATCAATGAGCAGTTCTTC. This codes for CASRFYRPSINEQFF.

This chain uses TRBV27 with TRBJ2-7, with 12 bases lining up with TRBD2. J was trimmed by 6 bases and V by 2 bases; bases with no gene match: 2. This CDR3 is built from 14 residues. Looked up from germline, CDR1 is MNHEY and CDR2 is SMNVEV (reference sequence). CDR3 sequence reads: CASSLLAGGPEQYF. CDR3 DNA sequence: TGTGCCAGCAGTTTACTAGCGGGGGGGCCCGAGCAGTACTTC.

This clone turned up a few times. The genes are TRBV5-1 and TRBJ1-3; 9 nucleotides agree with TRBD1. Germline trimming cut 0 bases from V and 8 bases from J; bases unmatched to any gene: 3. Germline CDR1 reads SGHRS; CDR2 reads YFSETQ. The CDR3 is 14 amino acids. The CDR3: CASSLGQGVDTIYF. The DNA of the CDR3 is TGCGCCAGCAGCTTGGGACAGGGGGTTGACACCATATATTTT.

The chain couples TRBV20-1 to TRBJ2-7; no definite D call. The V gene lost 2 bases and the J gene lost 5 bases, with 7 bases spanning the gap. Germline loops: CDR1 DFQATT, CDR2 SNEGSKA (reference sequence). The CDR3 is 11 residues long. The CDR3: CSARPTHEQYF. CDR3 nucleotides: TGCAGTGCTAGACCGACTCACGAGCAGTACTTC.

The chain combines TRBV15 with TRBJ2-5; TRBD2 matches 7 bases. The J segment lost 4 bases and the V segment lost 0 bases, leaving 11 bases of the junction unmatched. Germline assignment: CDR1 LNHNV and CDR2 YYDKDF (reference sequence). This CDR3 has 17 amino acids. The CDR3 here is CATSRELLRERAETQYF. The CDR3 DNA is TGTGCCACCAGCAGAGAGCTTTTGCGGGAGAGGGCAGAGACCCAGTACTTC.

The V gene is TRBV28, the J gene TRBJ1-2; 9 positions agree with TRBD1. This CDR3 region has 14 residues. V gave up 6 bases and J gave up 3 bases; unmatched junction bases: 5. Looked up from germline, CDR1 is MDHEN and CDR2 is SYDVKM. This chain's CDR3 is CASRTTGGDYGYTF. CDR3 coding DNA: TGTGCCAGCAGGACGACAGGGGGTGACTATGGCTACACCTTC.

The chain has TRBV6-1 and TRBJ1-6, with D perhaps TRBD1 (5 bases). V shed 1 base and J shed 7 bases, with 11 bases lying between them. The germline gives CDR1 MNHNS, CDR2 SASEGT. This CDR3 comprises 15 residues. CDR3 loop: CASSEGGRQNSPLHF. In DNA form, the CDR3 reads TGTGCCAGCAGTGAAGGGGGCAGGCAAAATTCACCCCTCCACTTT.

The chain joins TRBV2 to TRBJ2-2; the D gene is possibly TRBD2 (5 bases). The ends were cut back, 3 bases at V and 1 base at J, with 9 bases in the middle. The germline V gene encodes CDR1 SNHLY and CDR2 FYNNEI. This CDR3 region has 15 residues. CDR3 protein: CASSDERRNTGELFF. The CDR3 DNA reads as TGTGCCAGCAGTGATGAGCGGCGGAACACCGGGGAGCTGTTTTTT.

This clone was seen once. The rearrangement joins TRBV10-3 to TRBJ1-5; D gene uncertain. The germline V gene has CDR1 ENHRY and CDR2 SYGVKD. The CDR3 spans 13 residues. V lost 10 bases, J lost 3 bases, and 13 bases lay in between. The CDR3 bases are TGTGCCACCATGATCGACAACAATCAGCCCCAGCATTTT. Amino acids: CATMIDNNQPQHF.

Here the CDR3 DNA reads TGTGCCAGCAGAAATAGCGAGAACTACAATGAGCAGTTCTTC. Its protein product is CASRNSENYNEQFF. The genes are TRBV27 and TRBJ2-1; D is perhaps TRBD2 (5 bases). CDR3 size: 14 residues. CDR1 and CDR2 from the germline V gene are MNHEY and SMNVEV (reference sequence). Trimming took 6 bases from V and 3 from J, leaving 12 bases between them.

This clone showed up just once. Here the CDR3 reads CASATKSGAYNEQFF. DNA for the CDR3: TGTGCCAGCGCGACCAAGTCGGGAGCTTACAATGAGCAGTTCTTC. V and J are TRBV18 and TRBJ2-1; D may be TRBD2 (6 bases). Germline CDR1 and CDR2: KGHSH and LQKENI. The CDR3 is made up of 15 amino acids. Trimming shortened V by 8 bases and J by 4 bases, and 18 bases separated the two germline ends.

The chain couples TRBV28 to TRBJ2-5, with 8 bases identical to TRBD2. CDR1 MDHEN and CDR2 SYDVKM come from the germline V gene. Losses at the gene ends were 4 bases for V and 5 bases for J; bases not matched to a gene: 15. This CDR3 region has 17 residues. DNA of the CDR3: TGTGCCAGCAGTTCCCCCGATGACCTAGCGGGTCTGGAGACCCAGTACTTC. This sequence encodes CASSSPDDLAGLETQYF.